These T cell receptor beta chains were read from a single sample in a study of T cell repertoires in cytomegalovirus infection. MiXCR was run by TCRdb on the reads, yielding one entry per CDR3 protein. The sample shows under 800,000 distinct CDR3 sequences, 24% of them seen only once. The specimen sequenced was CD8+ T cells from PBMCs. The receptors were gathered from a human donor in good health (CMV status not recorded). Some clones in this sample may be carry-over from other donors' samples. Each CDR3 is given with its conserved first and last residue. Each record gives: V gene, D gene, J gene, clone size, CDR3 DNA, CDR3 protein. D genes are given only for firm matches. A row's size may be missing; if present it is once, few, many or a size class.

TRBV20-1,NA,TRBJ2-1,NA,TGCAGTGCTAGGACCACGGCCTGGGCAGGGGACGGCTACAATGAGCAGTTCTTC,CSARTTAWAGDGYNEQFF
TRBV2,NA,TRBJ1-5,NA,TGTGCCAGCACCTCCGGACAGTACGGCAATCAGCCCCAGCATTTT,CASTSGQYGNQPQHF
TRBV7-6,NA,TRBJ2-1,few,TGTGCCAGCGGGGGAGGGGGGCCTGGATTCGATGAGCAGTTCTTC,CASGGGGPGFDEQFF
TRBV20-1,NA,TRBJ2-1,few,TGCAGTGCTGGAGCGGGCCAGTACAATGAGCAGTTCTTC,CSAGAGQYNEQFF
TRBV20-1,NA,TRBJ2-5,NA,TGCAGTGCTAGGGCGACTAGGTGGGACCAACAAGAGACCCAGTACTTC,CSARATRWDQQETQYF
TRBV7-9,NA,TRBJ1-3,NA,TGTGCCAGCAGCTTAGGCCCCGTTGACCAGACTGGAAACACCATATATTTT,CASSLGPVDQTGNTIYF
TRBV7-2,NA,TRBJ2-2,NA,TGTGCCAGCAGCTTCGAGGAACTTACGGCGGGGGAGCTGTTTTTT,CASSFEELTAGELFF
TRBV11-2,NA,TRBJ1-4,few,TGTGCCAGCAGCTTCCCCGGGGGAGGCCGCGAAAAACTGTTTTTT,CASSFPGGGREKLFF
TRBV5-1,NA,TRBJ2-1,NA,TGCGCCAGCAGCCTCCCCCGGCTAGCCCGAGACAATGAGCAGTTCTTC,CASSLPRLARDNEQFF
TRBV4-1,NA,TRBJ2-2,many,TGCGCCAGCAGCCCCCCCGCGAGGGCGGTGGACACCGGGGAGCTGTTTTTT,CASSPPARAVDTGELFF
TRBV4-1,TRBD1,TRBJ2-7,few,TGCGCCAGCAGCCAAGGGTCAGGGGGCTACGAGCAGTACTTC,CASSQGSGGYEQYF
TRBV7-9,NA,TRBJ2-1,NA,TGTGCCAGCAGTCCCGGGGACCTATCCTCCTACAATGAGCAGTTCTTC,CASSPGDLSSYNEQFF
TRBV7-8,TRBD2,TRBJ2-3,many,TGTGCCAGCAGCTCCAGCGGGGTCACAGATACGCAGTATTTT,CASSSSGVTDTQYF
TRBV9,NA,TRBJ2-5,NA,TGTGCCAGCAGCCCTCTACAAGAGGGTTCCCAAGAGACCCAGTACTTC,CASSPLQEGSQETQYF
TRBV7-2,NA,TRBJ2-1,many,TGTGCCAGCAGCTTAACCCCCCGCGATGAGCAGTTCTTC,CASSLTPRDEQFF
TRBV29-1,NA,TRBJ2-6,NA,TGCAGCGTTCGTGAATGGGGCCCCGGGGCCAACGTCCTGACTTTC,CSVREWGPGANVLTF
TRBV7-9,NA,TRBJ2-7,many,TGTGCCAGCAGCTCCCGGCGGGGGATTGACAGGGGCTACGAGCAGTACTTC,CASSSRRGIDRGYEQYF
TRBV29-1,TRBD2,TRBJ2-2,NA,TGCAGCGGCGGGACTAGCGGCACCGGGGAGCTGTTTTTT,CSGGTSGTGELFF
TRBV19,NA,TRBJ1-5,few,TGTGCCAGTAAAAGTATCGGGAACCGGCTCAATCAGCCCCAGCATTTT,CASKSIGNRLNQPQHF
TRBV6-1,NA,TRBJ1-1,many,TGTGCCAGCAGGGGTTCCGGGACTGAAGCTTTCTTT,CASRGSGTEAFF
TRBV6-5,TRBD2,TRBJ2-5,few,TGTGCCAGCAGTTGGTTGACTAGCGGGGCCCTGGAGACCCAGTACTTC,CASSWLTSGALETQYF
TRBV29-1,NA,TRBJ1-2,few,TGCAGCGGCTCTAGAGTGGGGGACCGCTATGGCTACACCTTC,CSGSRVGDRYGYTF
TRBV28,NA,TRBJ1-2,many,TGTGCCAGCACCCGCGAGGGTGACATATTCCTCTATGGCTACACCTTC,CASTREGDIFLYGYTF
TRBV7-2,NA,TRBJ2-5,many,TGTGCCAGCAGCCCGATCTGGACAGCTCAAGAGACCCAGTACTTC,CASSPIWTAQETQYF
TRBV5-6,NA,TRBJ1-1,few,TGTGCCAGCAGACCCGACATGGGCGGGACCAAGAATGAAGCTTTCTTT,CASRPDMGGTKNEAFF
TRBV28,TRBD2,TRBJ2-1,NA,TGTGCCAGCAGCCGCCCTAGCGGGGGGACCTACAATGAGCAGTTCTTC,CASSRPSGGTYNEQFF
TRBV15,TRBD2,TRBJ2-1,few,TGTGCCACCAGCAGTAGGTCCGGGACTAGCGCGCAAGAGCAGTTCTTC,CATSSRSGTSAQEQFF
TRBV7-9,NA,TRBJ1-2,many,TGTGCCAGCAGCCCAAAGGGCGGGTTCTTCGGCTACACCTTC,CASSPKGGFFGYTF
TRBV9,NA,TRBJ2-6,NA,TGTGCCAGCACCGAGGGGGTATCCGGGGCCAACGTCCTGACTTTC,CASTEGVSGANVLTF
TRBV28,TRBD1,TRBJ1-5,few,TGTGCCAGCAGTTCGGGGACAGGGCGACGCGGTCAGCCCCAGCATTTT,CASSSGTGRRGQPQHF
TRBV20-1,NA,TRBJ2-1,few,TGCAGTGCTACTTACCAGGGCTTAGGCTCCTACAATGAGCAGTTCTTC,CSATYQGLGSYNEQFF
TRBV12-3/TRBV12-4,TRBD1,TRBJ2-3,NA,TGTGCCAGCTGGGACAGAAGCACAGATACGCAGTATTTT,CASWDRSTDTQYF
TRBV28,TRBD1,TRBJ2-2,many,TGTGCCAGCACCTGGACAGGGGGAACCGGGGAGCTGTTTTTT,CASTWTGGTGELFF
TRBV28,TRBD1,TRBJ1-1,few,TGTGCCAGCAGGTCACCCTACAGGGGGCGCAGAAGAGAGGACACTGAAGCTTTCTTT,CASRSPYRGRRREDTEAFF
TRBV28,NA,TRBJ1-2,many,TGTGCCAGCAGTTTTAAAACAGTTACTAACTATGGCTACACCTTC,CASSFKTVTNYGYTF
TRBV12-3/TRBV12-4,NA,TRBJ1-5,few,TGTGCCAGCAGTTTCGCGGCAGGGAAGGTGGGTCAGCCCCAGCATTTT,CASSFAAGKVGQPQHF
TRBV2,NA,TRBJ1-2,few,TGTGCCAGCACCCTGTCCGATGGCTACACCTTC,CASTLSDGYTF
TRBV29-1,NA,TRBJ1-1,NA,TGCAGCGTTGAGCAGGGGATTACTGAAGCTTTCTTT,CSVEQGITEAFF
TRBV6-2/TRBV6-3,NA,TRBJ2-7,few,TGTGCCAGCAGTTACCTCAGCTCCTACGAGCAGTACTTC,CASSYLSSYEQYF
TRBV7-2,NA,TRBJ1-6,many,TGTGCCAGCAGCAGCAGACACCGCTCCTATAATTCACCCCTCCACTTT,CASSSRHRSYNSPLHF
TRBV4-3,TRBD2,TRBJ2-1,NA,TGCGCCAGCAGCCAAGATCTAGCGGGGGGCGGCAATGAGCAGTTCTTC,CASSQDLAGGGNEQFF
TRBV27,NA,TRBJ2-4,many,TGTGCCAGCAGTACACAATTTGGGGCCAAAAACATTCAGTACTTC,CASSTQFGAKNIQYF
TRBV6-2/TRBV6-3,TRBD1,TRBJ2-2,NA,TGTGCCGGTTCTACAGGGGGCGAAACCGGGGAGCTGTTTTTT,CAGSTGGETGELFF
TRBV10-3,TRBD1,TRBJ2-2,many,TGTGCCATCAGTGAGACAGGGGCACCGAACACCGGGGAGCTGTTTTTT,CAISETGAPNTGELFF
TRBV6-1,NA,TRBJ2-5,many,TGTGCCAGCAGTGAATGGATAAGTGGCGAGACCCAGTACTTC,CASSEWISGETQYF
TRBV7-9,TRBD1,TRBJ2-4,many,TGTGCCAGCAGCTTAGGTCCGGACAGGGGCCTAGCCAAAAACATTCAGTACTTC,CASSLGPDRGLAKNIQYF